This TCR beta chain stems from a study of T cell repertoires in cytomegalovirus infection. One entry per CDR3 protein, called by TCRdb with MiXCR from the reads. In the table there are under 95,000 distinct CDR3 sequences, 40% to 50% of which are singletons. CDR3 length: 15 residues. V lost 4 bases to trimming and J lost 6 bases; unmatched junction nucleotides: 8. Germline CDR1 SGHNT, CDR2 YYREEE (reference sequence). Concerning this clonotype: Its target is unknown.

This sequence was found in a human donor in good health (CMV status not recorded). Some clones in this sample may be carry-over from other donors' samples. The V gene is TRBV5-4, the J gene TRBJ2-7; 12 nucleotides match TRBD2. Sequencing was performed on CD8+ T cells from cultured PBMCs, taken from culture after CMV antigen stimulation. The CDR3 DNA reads TGTGCCAGCAGCCCTTCCGGACTAGCGGGAACCGAGCAGTACTTC. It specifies CASSPSGLAGTEQYF.